This T cell receptor beta chain originates from a study of Ad26.COV2.S vaccination and SARS-CoV-2 variants. Looking at the study overall: COV1001, an Ad26.COV2.S trial, supplied this vaccine-arm donor.

Profiled with immunoSEQ multiplex PCR; TCRdb holds only in-frame clones, not every one. The table lists approximately 420,000 clones, roughly 90% of them singletons. The length of the CDR3 is 14 residues. V lost 5 bases to trimming and J lost 5 bases, with 14 bases between them. Germline V gives CDR1 SEHNR, CDR2 FQNEAQ (reference sequence). Documented treatment: roughly 18 received Ad26.COV2.S at low or high dose, single or two shots; roughly 5 received placebo; per-sample allocation not given. Specimens were obtained on day 63 following the first vaccine or placebo injection. This TCR was recovered from a person aged 18-60 years who received the Ad26.COV2.S COVID-19 vaccine or a placebo. The gene calls are TRBV7-9 and TRBJ2-3; D gene ambiguous. Sequenced material: peripheral blood, taken in a trial of Ad26.COV2.S vaccine versus placebo. CDR3 sequence: CASSPTGLGDTQYF. The CDR3 coding sequence is TGTGCCAGCAGCCCCACCGGCCTCGGAGATACGCAGTATTTT.